The 31 T cell receptor beta chains below all came from one sample that was sequenced in a study of shared clonotypes between healthy human individuals. Assay: immunoSEQ multiplex PCR; the TCRdb copy retains only in-frame clones and omits some. The sample lists some 2,500,000 clones; roughly 90% were seen once. What was sequenced was naive CD4+ T cells from PBMCs. Documented subset: CD45RA+ positively selected. Receptors originate from a man aged 18 to 30 in good health. Some clones in this sample may be carry-over from other donors' samples.

This chain joins TRBV7-9 and TRBJ2-2, with TRBD1 matching 10 bases. This CDR3 region has 15 residues. Unmatched junction bases numbered 2, after V lost 3 bases and J lost 4 bases. Germline V gene lookup returns CDR1 SEHNR and CDR2 FQNEAQ (reference sequence). The DNA for the CDR3 is TGTGCCAGCAGCTTCCGGGACAGGGGCACCGGGGAGCTGTTTTTT. Translated, it gives CASSFRDRGTGELFF.

The V gene is TRBV11-2, the J gene TRBJ2-2; the match to TRBD2 covers 8 bases. The junction had 13 bases not matched to a gene; V was cut back by 6 bases and J by 4 bases. Germline V gives CDR1 SGHAT, CDR2 FQNNGV. This CDR3 has 17 amino acids. CDR3 bases: TGTGCCAGCAGAAAAACCCGAGCGGGAGTTGGCACCGGGGAGCTGTTTTTT. It specifies CASRKTRAGVGTGELFF.

This chain links TRBV27 with TRBJ2-1; D is perhaps TRBD1 (7 bases). The CDR3 totals 18 residues. With 6 bases removed from V and 6 bases from J, the gap between germline ends came to 27 bases. The germline V gene has CDR1 MNHEY and CDR2 SMNVEV (reference sequence). DNA for the CDR3: TGTGCCAGCAGCGCCGATGTGGCTTGGAGGGGGCGCCCCAATGAGCAGTTCTTC. Amino acids: CASSADVAWRGRPNEQFF.

The chain has TRBV19 and TRBJ2-4; D is ambiguous. V lost 2 bases and J 2 bases, leaving 13 bases between the germline ends. The germline CDR1 and CDR2 sequences are LNHDA and SQIVND (reference sequence). CDR3 size: 16 residues. CDR3 amino acids: CASSILSSEPKNIQYF. DNA for the CDR3: TGTGCCAGTAGTATACTCTCATCCGAGCCCAAAAACATTCAGTACTTC. The full variable domain, its missing parts supplied by reference TRBV19 and TRBJ2-4, is DGGITQSPKYLFRKEGQNVTLSCEQNLNHDAMYWYRQDPGQGLRLIYYSQIVNDFQKGDIAEGYSVSREKKESFPLTVTSAQKNPTAFYLCASSILSSEPKNIQYFGAGTRLSVL.

This clone appeared once. This chain uses TRBV7-9 with TRBJ2-7; D gene uncertain. CDR3 length: 14 amino acids. CDR1 and CDR2 from the germline V gene are SEHNR and FQNEAQ (reference sequence). V was clipped by 5 bases and J by 3 bases, with 14 bases between them. This chain's CDR3 is CASSPEGPLYEQYF. The CDR3 nucleotides read TGTGCCAGCAGCCCCGAAGGACCACTCTACGAGCAGTACTTC.

The J gene is TRBJ2-3, the V gene TRBV6-1; D not certain. There are 11 residues in the CDR3. CDR1 and CDR2 (germline): MNHNS, SASEGT. Here the CDR3 DNA reads TGTTCGGGCCTTAGCACAGATACGCAGTATTTT. Translating gives CSGLSTDTQYF.

The chain combines TRBV7-9 with TRBJ1-2; TRBD1 is a possible D gene (5 bases). CDR1 is SEHNR, CDR2 FQNEAQ, per germline (reference sequence). CDR3 length: 16 residues. The V gene lost 0 bases and the J gene lost 5 bases, with 16 bases spanning the gap. The CDR3 loop is CASSLAGERGMYGYTF. The CDR3 region has the DNA TGTGCCAGCAGCTTAGCTGGGGAACGGGGCATGTATGGCTACACCTTC. Looking up the rest from reference TRBV7-9 and TRBJ1-2 gives the full variable domain: DTGVSQNPRHKITKRGQNVTFRCDPISEHNRLYWYRQTLGQGPEFLTYFQNEAQLEKSRLLSDRFSAERPKGSFSTLEIQRTEQGDSAMYLCASSLAGERGMYGYTFGSGTRLTVV.

The table lists this clone with a count of one. The V gene is TRBV7-2, the J gene TRBJ1-2, with 11 positions matching TRBD1. This CDR3 region has 14 residues. The germline V gene encodes CDR1 SGHTA and CDR2 FQGNSA. J lost 8 bases, V lost 4 bases, and 6 bases had no gene match. CDR3 DNA: TGTGCCAGCAGCTCGTGGACAGGGGGCCGGGGCTACACCTTC. As protein: CASSSWTGGRGYTF.

The V and J genes are TRBV7-9 and TRBJ1-2; D ambiguous. Trimming stripped 6 bases from V and 0 bases from J, with 17 bases between. CDR1 and CDR2 (germline): SEHNR, FQNEAQ (reference sequence). This CDR3 region has 16 residues. The CDR3 DNA follows: TGTGCCAGCAGATTACAGAACCCAATAGCTAACTATGGCTACACCTTC. Its translation is CASRLQNPIANYGYTF.

The rearrangement uses TRBV6-5 and TRBJ1-5; TRBD1 matches at 7 bases. CDR1 MNHEY and CDR2 SVGAGI come from the germline V gene. The CDR3 consists of 15 residues. The trim removed 6 bases at V and 3 bases at J, leaving 8 bases unmatched. CDR3 amino acids: CASRQTGQFNQPQHF. In DNA form, the CDR3 reads TGTGCCAGCAGACAAACGGGACAGTTCAATCAGCCCCAGCATTTT.

The chain recombines TRBV2 with TRBJ2-2; a weak D match, TRBD1 (6 bases). The CDR3 is made up of 15 amino acids. The ends were cut back, 6 bases at V and 7 bases at J, with 18 bases in the middle. The V gene's germline CDR1 is SNHLY and CDR2 FYNNEI. In nucleotides, the CDR3 is TGTGCCAGCAGGAGAATGGGACAAACCTTCGGGGAGCTGTTTTTT. Its protein is CASRRMGQTFGELFF.

The chain is built from TRBV5-6 and TRBJ1-4, with D possibly matching TRBD1 (6 bases). V was clipped by 1 base and J by 4 bases, with 11 bases between them. The CDR3 extends over 15 amino acids. Germline values: CDR1 SGHDT, CDR2 YYEEEE. The CDR3, as DNA: TGTGCCAGCAGCTTGTGGGGGCAGTTTAATGAAAAACTGTTTTTT. It yields the protein CASSLWGQFNEKLFF.

CDR3 sequence: CATKTGGLWDTQYF. The CDR3 nucleotides are TGTGCCACTAAAACAGGGGGCCTTTGGGATACGCAGTATTTT. The J gene is TRBJ2-3, the V gene TRBV6-1; TRBD1 aligns across 9 bases. This CDR3 is built from 14 residues. V gave up 10 bases and J gave up 6 bases; unmatched junction bases: 11. Looked up from germline, CDR1 is MNHNS and CDR2 is SASEGT.

V is TRBV28 and J is TRBJ1-2; possibly TRBD1 for D (5 bases). Trimming removed 4 bases from V and 2 bases from J, with 11 bases in between. The CDR3 loop spans 14 amino acids. Per the germline V gene, CDR1 is MDHEN and CDR2 is SYDVKM. The CDR3 loop is CASSYQGSNYGYTF. In nucleotides, the CDR3 is TGTGCCAGCAGTTATCAGGGTTCGAACTATGGCTACACCTTC.

The chain uses TRBV7-9 and TRBJ1-2, with D unclear. Trimming took off 5 bases at V and 7 bases at J, with 20 bases between the two ends. This CDR3 has 15 residues. Looked up from germline, CDR1 is SEHNR and CDR2 is FQNEAQ (reference sequence). CDR3: CASSPGNLGLRGYTF. DNA of the CDR3: TGTGCCAGCAGCCCCGGTAATTTAGGGCTTCGTGGCTACACCTTC.

The chain links TRBV5-1 to TRBJ2-2; 12 positions match TRBD1. The germline CDR1 and CDR2 sequences are SGHRS and YFSETQ. Trimming cost V 2 bases and J 0 bases; bases outside gene matches: 8. The CDR3 spans 19 residues. The DNA of the CDR3 is TGCGCCAGCAGCTTTTTCGGGACAGGGGGCCGCGCGAACACCGGGGAGCTGTTTTTT. Translating gives CASSFFGTGGRANTGELFF.

The gene calls are TRBV5-4 and TRBJ2-5; 9 bases align to TRBD1. This CDR3 is built from 15 residues. Germline V gene sequence: CDR1 SGHNT, CDR2 YYREEE (reference sequence). With 1 base clipped from V and 2 bases from J, the junction kept 3 bases outside the gene matches. The CDR3 reads CASSLLGTGQETQYF. The CDR3 DNA reads as TGTGCCAGCAGCTTGTTAGGGACAGGGCAAGAGACCCAGTACTTC.

The chain has TRBV4-1 and TRBJ2-5, with TRBD2 matching 10 bases. The DNA matches TRBJ2-7 better at its end, which makes the J call doubtful. The CDR3 is 16 residues long. CDR1 and CDR2 (germline): MGHRA, YSYEKL. This CDR3 is CASSQGLAGVRYEQYF. The CDR3 DNA reads TGCGCCAGCAGCCAAGGCCTAGCGGGAGTTCGGTACGAGCAGTACTTC.

The V gene is TRBV5-1, the J gene TRBJ2-1, with TRBD2 identical over 14 bases. Looked up from germline, CDR1 is SGHRS and CDR2 is YFSETQ. The CDR3 extends over 15 amino acids. With V trimmed by 7 bases and J by 6 bases, 6 bases remained unmatched. The CDR3: CASVIGTSGSNEQFF. DNA of the CDR3: TGCGCCAGCGTAATAGGGACTAGCGGGAGCAATGAGCAGTTCTTC.

As regards this clone: The sample carries other DNA sequences with the same CDR3. The CDR3 bases are TGTGCCAGCAGTGCCGAGAGCACAGATACGCAGTATTTT. It encodes CASSAESTDTQYF. The V and J genes are TRBV2 and TRBJ2-3; D gene ambiguous. Trimming pared 4 bases from V and 0 bases from J, leaving 5 bases between. CDR1 and CDR2 from the germline V gene are SNHLY and FYNNEI. This CDR3 contains 13 residues.

This clone was recorded only once. The V and J genes are TRBV18 and TRBJ1-3; D is unresolved. This CDR3 is built from 17 residues. The germline gives CDR1 KGHSH, CDR2 LQKENI. Trimming left V 3 bases short and J 0 bases short, with 15 bases between. DNA for the CDR3: TGTGCCAGCTCACCTAACCCCTCCGGGAACTCTGGAAACACCATATATTTT. Protein product: CASSPNPSGNSGNTIYF.

As to this clone: This CDR3 is also generated by other DNA sequences in the sample. The chain recombines TRBV29-1 with TRBJ2-3; D unclear. The CDR3 extends over 10 amino acids. Germline V CDR1 and CDR2: SQVTM, ANQGSEA. Trimming pared 7 bases from V and 1 base from J, leaving 3 bases between. CDR3: CSGGTDTQYF. As DNA, the CDR3 is TGCAGCGGCGGCACAGATACGCAGTATTTT.

The gene calls are TRBV27 and TRBJ2-7; perhaps TRBD2 as D (6 bases). Trimming stripped 5 bases from V and 2 bases from J, with 13 bases between. The CDR3 runs to 14 residues. The V gene's germline CDR1 is MNHEY and CDR2 SMNVEV (reference sequence). The CDR3 DNA reads TGTGCCAGCAGTAAATCCTGGGGGGCCTACGAGCAGTACTTC. Its translation: CASSKSWGAYEQYF.

This clone appeared a single time. This sequence joins TRBV27 and TRBJ2-7; D unresolved. This CDR3 is built from 15 residues. The ends were cut back, 3 bases at V and 0 bases at J, with 12 bases in the middle. CDR1 MNHEY and CDR2 SMNVEV come from the germline V gene (reference sequence). The CDR3 DNA reads TGTGCCAGCAGTTTCAGACCGCGGAGCTCCTACGAGCAGTACTTC. This gives the protein CASSFRPRSSYEQYF.

The genes are TRBV5-1 and TRBJ2-1, with 8 bases that match TRBD1. The CDR3 runs to 15 residues. Losses at the gene ends were 5 bases for V and 15 bases for J; bases not matched to a gene: 19. Germline-derived CDR1 and CDR2 are SGHRS and YFSETQ. In DNA, the CDR3 is TGCGCCAGCAGTCCCGGACAGGGCCCTCCAACGGTGAGGTTCTTC. Protein: CASSPGQGPPTVRFF.

This CDR3 is CASTRWAGGETQYF. The CDR3 DNA reads TGTGCCAGCACCCGTTGGGCCGGTGGGGAGACCCAGTACTTC. The chain carries TRBV6-1 and TRBJ2-5, with D hard to call. The V gene's germline CDR1 is MNHNS and CDR2 SASEGT. This CDR3 is built from 14 residues. V was trimmed by 7 bases and J by 5 bases, leaving 17 bases between them.

This rearrangement joins TRBV7-6 to TRBJ2-3; 10 positions agree with TRBD2. CDR3 size: 15 residues. Germline V gives CDR1 SGHVS, CDR2 FNYEAQ. The junction had 10 bases not matched to a gene; V was cut back by 8 bases and J by 5 bases. CDR3 DNA sequence: TGTGCCAGCGGGACTCTAGCGGGAGTTCAAGATACGCAGTATTTT. This translates into CASGTLAGVQDTQYF.

The chain joins TRBV7-3 to TRBJ1-4; D not resolved. V lost 5 bases and J 4 bases, leaving 14 bases between the germline ends. There are 15 residues in the CDR3. CDR1 is SGHTA and CDR2 is FQGTGA in the germline V gene. The chain's CDR3 is CASSKTETSNEKLFF. DNA for the CDR3: TGTGCCAGCAGCAAAACAGAGACCAGTAATGAAAAACTGTTTTTT.

CDR3 protein: CASSLAESPTGELFF. The CDR3, as DNA: TGCGCCAGCAGCTTGGCGGAGAGTCCCACCGGGGAGCTGTTTTTT. The chain has TRBV5-1 and TRBJ2-2, with D unresolved. The CDR3 runs to 15 residues. V dropped 0 bases and J dropped 4 bases, with 10 bases sitting between them. Per germline, CDR1 SGHRS and CDR2 YFSETQ.

This clone has a single count. The chain links TRBV7-3 to TRBJ2-3; TRBD2 aligns across 9 bases. Germline lookup yields CDR1 SGHTA and CDR2 FQGTGA. The ends lost 5 bases at V and 1 base at J; junction bases unmatched: 4. The CDR3 sequence is 15 residues long. The CDR3 loop is CASSATSGGTDTQYF. CDR3 DNA sequence: TGTGCCAGCAGCGCGACTAGCGGAGGCACAGATACGCAGTATTTT.

The chain couples TRBV28 to TRBJ2-1; 10 bases map to TRBD1. The CDR3 is made up of 14 amino acids. The V segment lost 7 bases and the J segment 6 bases; nucleotides outside the gene matches: 6. The germline V gene has CDR1 MDHEN and CDR2 SYDVKM. The CDR3 region is CASTYGQGVNEQFF. The CDR3 nucleotides read TGTGCCAGCACCTACGGACAGGGGGTCAATGAGCAGTTCTTC.